A selection of T cell receptor beta chains follows, all from one sample in a study of T cells in Graves' hyperthyroidism and ophthalmopathy. TCRdb recomputed calls from the multiplex PCR reads with MiXCR, one row per CDR3 protein. The sample includes 750,000 to 900,000 distinct CDR3 sequences, around 38% of them seen just once. Specimen: blood. Receptors originate from a young man with Graves' hyperthyroidism. CDR3s include the opening cysteine and the closing phenylalanine or tryptophan. A D gene is named only where the DNA matches it firmly. Clone size is stated in some rows and not others, as once, few, many or a class when expanded.

d_gene	v_gene	j_gene	abundance	CDR3nt	CDR3aa
TRBD2	TRBV7-9	TRBJ2-5	once	TGTGCCAGCAGCTGGACTAGCGTAGAAGAGACCCAGTACTTC	CASSWTSVEETQYF
TRBD1	TRBV2	TRBJ1-2	many	TGTGCCAGCAGCCCCACTGGACAGGGGGGCTATGGCTACACCTTC	CASSPTGQGGYGYTF
NA	TRBV4-1	TRBJ1-1	few	TGCGCCAGCAGCCATTTGGACATCATGAACACTGAAGCTTTCTTT	CASSHLDIMNTEAFF
NA	TRBV19	TRBJ1-1	NA	TGTGCCAGTAGTACCATCGGGGGTCGGGACACTGAAGCTTTCTTT	CASSTIGGRDTEAFF
NA	TRBV19	TRBJ1-2	NA	TGTGCCAGCAGCTCCCCGGCGGGGGCCAACTATGGCTACACCTTC	CASSSPAGANYGYTF
NA	TRBV10-3	TRBJ2-7	NA	TGTGCCATCAGTGACGCGGGTCGAAGCTACGAGCAGTACTTC	CAISDAGRSYEQYF
NA	TRBV20-1	TRBJ1-1	NA	TGCAGTGCTTTACAGATGAGCACTGAAGCTTTCTTT	CSALQMSTEAFF
NA	TRBV7-9	TRBJ1-1	NA	TGTGCCAGCAGCTTAGCGGGGCGACAGCTAAACACTGAAGCTTTCTTT	CASSLAGRQLNTEAFF
TRBD1	TRBV27	TRBJ1-5	NA	TGTGCCAGCAGTTTATACCCTCCCGACAGGGATCCCGAGCAGCCCCAGCATTTT	CASSLYPPDRDPEQPQHF
TRBD1	TRBV10-3	TRBJ1-6	many	TGTGCCATCAGTGGCATCGGTAACCGAGACAGGGTGGGTAATTCACCCCTCCACTTT	CAISGIGNRDRVGNSPLHF
TRBD2	TRBV20-1	TRBJ2-5	NA	TGCAGTGCTTTCACTAGCGGGGGCACCGAGACCCAGTACTTC	CSAFTSGGTETQYF
TRBD1	TRBV29-1	TRBJ2-7	many	TGCAGCGTTGAAAGTTGGACAGGGACCTACGAGCAGTACTTC	CSVESWTGTYEQYF
TRBD2	TRBV7-6	TRBJ2-7	NA	TGTGCCAGCAGCCCGGGGGGGGGGAAAGGTAGCTACGAGCAGTACTTC	CASSPGGGKGSYEQYF
NA	TRBV5-1	TRBJ1-1	NA	TGCGCCAGCAGTTTCAGGAATACGGACACTGAAGCTTTCTTT	CASSFRNTDTEAFF
NA	TRBV2	TRBJ2-7	many	TGTGCCAGCATGGTTGAGGTGCAGTACTTC	CASMVEVQYF
NA	TRBV6-4	TRBJ2-2	many	TGTGCCAGCAGTGAACGAGCGGGCGGAACCACCGGGGAGCTGTTTTTT	CASSERAGGTTGELFF
NA	TRBV7-2	TRBJ1-4	many	TGTGCCAGCAGCTTAGAAACTAATGAAAAACTGTTTTTT	CASSLETNEKLFF
NA	TRBV2	TRBJ2-2	NA	TGTGCCAGCAGGGGGGAGCGAACGGTCGGGGAGCTGTTTTTT	CASRGERTVGELFF
NA	TRBV25-1	TRBJ1-3	many	TGTGCCAGCAGTGAACGTGAGGGGCGCACTGGAAACACCATATATTTT	CASSEREGRTGNTIYF
NA	TRBV20-1	TRBJ2-5	NA	TGCAGTGCTAGAGATCTTTTAAGGGGGGAAGAGACCCAGTACTTC	CSARDLLRGEETQYF
TRBD1	TRBV5-4	TRBJ1-5	few	TGTGCCAGCAGCTACGAGGGGCAGGGGGGCAATCAGCCCCAGCATTTT	CASSYEGQGGNQPQHF
NA	TRBV7-3	TRBJ2-2	NA	TGTGCCAGCAGTGCTAGAAGGGACCAAGGGGAGCTGTTTTTT	CASSARRDQGELFF
TRBD2	TRBV7-9	TRBJ2-5	many	TGTGCCAGCGGCCCCATGACAGCGGGGGACCAAGAGACCCAGTACTTC	CASGPMTAGDQETQYF
NA	TRBV5-1	TRBJ1-1	few	TGCGCCAGCAGCGACAAGGTCCAGGACACTGAAGCTTTCTTT	CASSDKVQDTEAFF
NA	TRBV19	TRBJ1-2	NA	TGTGCCAGTACTCCGGACAGTCACTATGGCTACACCTTC	CASTPDSHYGYTF
TRBD1	TRBV5-5	TRBJ1-5	NA	TGCGCCAGCAGCCAAGTCGGGACAGGACTCGTTCAGCCCCAGCATTTT	CASSQVGTGLVQPQHF
NA	TRBV25-1	TRBJ2-7	few	TGTGCCAGCAGTGAAGGACCTGGGGAGTACTTC	CASSEGPGEYF
TRBD1	TRBV19	TRBJ1-2	NA	TGTGCCAGCAGCCCGTCTCAGGGGGCTGCTAACTATGGCTACACCTTC	CASSPSQGAANYGYTF
TRBD2	TRBV7-8	TRBJ2-7	NA	TGTGCCAGCAGCCCGGCTAGCGGGGGATACGAGCAGTACTTC	CASSPASGGYEQYF
TRBD1	TRBV9	TRBJ1-2	many	TGTGCCAGCAGCGGTATACAGGGGGGAGACTATGGCTACACCTTC	CASSGIQGGDYGYTF
TRBD2	TRBV20-1	TRBJ2-5	few	TGCAGTGCTAGGGGTTTCCTAGCGGGGGGGCTAGGGCAAGAGACCCAGTACTTC	CSARGFLAGGLGQETQYF
TRBD1	TRBV2	TRBJ1-6	many	TGTGCCAGCGGGCCGGGACAGCCGAGTTTTTCACCCCTCCACTTT	CASGPGQPSFSPLHF
TRBD1	TRBV2	TRBJ2-2	NA	TGTGCCAGCAATAGGGACAGGAACACCGGGGAGCTGTTTTTT	CASNRDRNTGELFF
NA	TRBV9	TRBJ2-2	NA	TGTGCCAGCAACGGACAGACAGAATCTCCGAACACCGGGGAGCTGTTTTTT	CASNGQTESPNTGELFF
NA	TRBV10-3	TRBJ1-4	many	TGTGCCATCAGTGAGGAATCGGGGTTTGAAAAACTGTTTTTT	CAISEESGFEKLFF
TRBD1	TRBV29-1	TRBJ2-7	many	TGCAGCGTTGATCCGACAGGGGACTCCTACGAGCAGTACTTC	CSVDPTGDSYEQYF
NA	TRBV25-1	TRBJ2-6	NA	TGTGCCAGCAGCAAGGACAGTTCGGGGGGCTCTGGGGCCAACGTCCTGACTTTC	CASSKDSSGGSGANVLTF
TRBD1	TRBV29-1	TRBJ1-4	many	TGCAGCGTGGGAAACAGGGGCGGTGAAAAACTGTTTTTT	CSVGNRGGEKLFF
TRBD1	TRBV29-1	TRBJ1-1	NA	TGCAGCGTTAAAAGGGGGCGAGACACTGAAGCTTTCTTT	CSVKRGRDTEAFF
TRBD1	TRBV7-8	TRBJ2-6	NA	TGTGCCAGCAGCCTGGGACAGGGGGCGCGCGGGGCCAACGTCCTGACTTTC	CASSLGQGARGANVLTF